The 7 T cell receptor beta chains below all came from one sample that was sequenced in a study of control samples from healthy donors and cancer patients. Repertoires were generated with immunoSEQ multiplex PCR, while TCRdb's copy carries only in-frame clones and drops some. The sample holds 98,000 or so clones; about 88% are singletons and the top ten take roughly an eighth. Sequencing used blood. Receptor source: a woman aged 65 to 85 in good health.

The chain combines TRBV10-3 with TRBJ1-1, with TRBD1 matching over 12 bases. The CDR3 runs 15 residues. With 7 bases clipped from V and 8 bases from J, the junction kept 11 bases outside the gene matches. CDR1 is ENHRY and CDR2 is SYGVKD in the germline V gene. The CDR3 loop is CAITGTGGASGEAFF. In nucleotides, the CDR3 is TGTGCCATCACGGGGACAGGGGGCGCATCGGGGGAAGCTTTCTTT.

The chain employs TRBV27 and TRBJ2-3; D gene unclear. Trimming pared 2 bases from V and 0 bases from J, leaving 9 bases between. The CDR3 consists of 15 residues. Germline V gives CDR1 MNHEY, CDR2 SMNVEV (reference sequence). The CDR3 loop is CASSLGLSSTDTQYF. In DNA form, the CDR3 reads TGTGCCAGCAGTTTAGGCTTATCTAGCACAGATACGCAGTATTTT.

The CDR3 sequence: CASSLTTAPYTEAFF. The CDR3 coding sequence is TGTGCCAGCAGCTTAACGACGGCCCCGTACACTGAAGCTTTCTTT. The V and J genes are TRBV7-3 and TRBJ1-1; D is ambiguous. The CDR3 extends over 15 amino acids. Germline values: CDR1 SGHTA, CDR2 FQGTGA. The V end was cut by 0 bases, the J end by 3 bases, with 11 bases between.

V is TRBV3-1 (or the pseudogene TRBV3-2) and J is TRBJ1-6, with TRBD1 as a possible D gene (5 bases). Trimming stripped 4 bases from V and 3 bases from J, with 13 bases between. CDR1 LGHDT and CDR2 YNNKEL come from the germline V gene (reference sequence). The CDR3 has 16 residues. The CDR3 reads CASSPKGPGYNSPLHF. Here the CDR3 DNA reads TGTGCCAGCAGCCCTAAGGGGCCGGGCTATAATTCACCCCTCCACTTT.

Of note for this clone: Distinct nucleotide sequences in the sample also encode this CDR3. The chain carries TRBV18 and TRBJ1-1; D remains unclear. Deletions cut 6 bases from V and 1 base from J, with 6 bases between. Germline V CDR1 and CDR2: KGHSH, LQKENI. The CDR3 extends over 12 amino acids. Written as DNA, the CDR3 is TGTGCCAGCTCGCCAGGGAACACTGAAGCTTTCTTT. Translating it yields CASSPGNTEAFF. Drawing the rest from reference TRBV18 and TRBJ1-1, the complete variable domain is NAGVMQNPRHLVRRRGQEARLRCSPMKGHSHVYWYRQLPEEGLKFMVYLQKENIIDESGMPKERFSAEFPKEGPSILRIQQVVRGDSAAYFCASSPGNTEAFFGQGTRLTVV.

The gene calls are TRBV9 and TRBJ2-7, with D unclear. V was trimmed by 0 bases and J by 0 bases, leaving 7 bases between them. Germline values: CDR1 SGDLS, CDR2 YYNGEE. The CDR3 has 14 amino acids. CDR3 protein: CASSVGEVSYEQYF. The CDR3 DNA is TGTGCCAGCAGCGTAGGGGAAGTCTCCTACGAGCAGTACTTC. The full variable domain, completed using reference TRBV9 and TRBJ2-7, is DSGVTQTPKHLITATGQRVTLRCSPRSGDLSVYWYQQSLDQGLQFLIQYYNGEERAKGNILERFSAQQFPDLHSELNLSSLELGDSALYFCASSVGEVSYEQYFGPGTRLTVT.

CDR3 region: CSVEGLGQGGKLFF. CDR3 sequence (DNA): TGCAGCGTTGAAGGTTTGGGACAGGGGGGAAAACTGTTTTTT. The chain joins TRBV29-1 to TRBJ1-4, with TRBD1 matching 11 bases. Looked up from germline, CDR1 is SQVTM and CDR2 is ANQGSEA. Trimming removed 1 base from V and 10 bases from J; junction bases left unmatched: 5. CDR3 size: 14 residues. The full variable domain, its missing parts supplied by reference TRBV29-1 and TRBJ1-4, is SAVISQKPSRDICQRGTSLTIQCQVDSQVTMMFWYRQQPGQSLTLIATANQGSEATYESGFVIDKFPISRPNLTFSTLTVSNMSPEDSSIYLCSVEGLGQGGKLFFGSGTQLSVL.